These 29 T cell receptor beta chains came from one sample sequenced in a study of technical replicates of blood from a few donors. Sequenced by immunoSEQ multiplex PCR; TCRdb stores in-frame clones only, minus some. The sample has around 50,000 clones, more than 95% seen once. The specimen was T cells isolated from PBMCs. The receptor source for this set is a human donor in good health.

V is TRBV2 and J is TRBJ2-1; 7 nucleotides line up with TRBD2. The CDR3 runs to 15 residues. Germline assignment: CDR1 SNHLY and CDR2 FYNNEI. V dropped 6 bases and J dropped 3; count of bases not matched to a gene: 8. The CDR3 loop reads CASRPTSENYNEQFF. The CDR3, as DNA: TGTGCCAGCAGACCCACTAGCGAAAACTACAATGAGCAGTTCTTC.

The chain carries TRBV19 and TRBJ2-3, with D possibly matching TRBD2 (5 bases). V lost 5 bases, J lost 3 bases, and 18 bases lay in between. CDR1 is LNHDA and CDR2 is SQIVND in the germline V gene (reference sequence). This CDR3 is 16 amino acids long. The CDR3 sequence is CASSPTPGWVTDTQYF. In DNA form, the CDR3 reads TGTGCCAGTAGTCCCACCCCGGGATGGGTTACAGATACGCAGTATTTT.

This chain links TRBV2 with TRBJ1-2; 10 nucleotides match TRBD1. The CDR3 is 15 residues long. In germline, CDR1 is SNHLY, CDR2 FYNNEI. J lost 4 bases, V lost 11 bases, and 13 bases had no gene match. The CDR3 nucleotides read TGTGCCGGGTGGGAGGGGACAGGGGCAGCCTATGGCTACACCTTC. This translates into CAGWEGTGAAYGYTF.

This clone was seen just once. The rearrangement uses TRBV6-4 and TRBJ2-3; the D is unclear. The germline CDR1 and CDR2 sequences are MRHNA and SNTAGT. This CDR3 has 15 residues. The V and J ends lost 6 bases and 0 bases respectively, with 13 bases between them. The CDR3 bases are TGTGCCAGCAGACGCGGTTACGCTAGCACAGATACGCAGTATTTT. Its translation is CASRRGYASTDTQYF.

V gene TRBV4-3 combines with J gene TRBJ1-1; D uncertain. The CDR3 contains 16 residues. CDR1 is LGHNA, CDR2 YSLEER, per germline. Trimming cost V 1 base and J 1 base, with 13 bases left between them. CDR3 residues: CASSQGGEASNTEAFF. DNA of the CDR3: TGCGCCAGCAGCCAAGGCGGGGAGGCGTCGAACACTGAAGCTTTCTTT.

The rearrangement links TRBV9 to TRBJ2-2; TRBD2 might be the D (6 bases). Per the germline V gene, CDR1 is SGDLS and CDR2 is YYNGEE. V lost 4 bases, J lost 1 base, and 11 bases lay in between. The CDR3 is made up of 15 amino acids. CDR3: CASSLSGVNTGELFF. CDR3 sequence (DNA): TGTGCCAGCAGCCTATCGGGAGTGAACACCGGGGAGCTGTTTTTT.

This clone has a handful of counts. The CDR3 loop is CASSRELNSNQPQHF. CDR3 nucleotide sequence: TGTGCCAGCAGCAGAGAGTTAAATAGCAATCAGCCCCAGCATTTT. This chain connects TRBV7-9 to TRBJ1-5; no clear D gene. V lost 5 bases to trimming and J lost 0 bases, with 11 bases between them. The CDR3 spans 15 residues. Germline V lookup: CDR1 SEHNR, CDR2 FQNEAQ (reference sequence).

This clone occurred once. The rearrangement joins TRBV7-2 to TRBJ1-4; 9 nucleotides align to TRBD1. The CDR3 loop spans 16 amino acids. Germline V CDR1 and CDR2: SGHTA, FQGNSA. Trimming took 3 bases from V and 3 from J; bases not matched to a gene: 5. CDR3 bases: TGTGCCAGCAGCTTGGGGACAGGGCATCCTAATGAAAAACTGTTTTTT. Its protein is CASSLGTGHPNEKLFF.

In this sample, this clone turned up once. This sequence joins TRBV19 and TRBJ1-2; D is perhaps TRBD1 (6 bases). The V and J ends lost 8 bases and 8 bases respectively, with 24 bases between them. The germline V gene has CDR1 LNHDA and CDR2 SQIVND (reference sequence). The CDR3 is made up of 15 amino acids. The DNA for the CDR3 is TGTGCCAGTGCTTCCTCACAGGGAATAAATAAGGGCTACACCTTC. Residues: CASASSQGINKGYTF.

The count of this clone is one. The chain is built from TRBV6-1 and TRBJ1-5, with 9 bases identical to TRBD1. In germline, CDR1 is MNHNS, CDR2 SASEGT. The CDR3 has 16 amino acids. V shed 3 bases and J 5 bases; nucleotides not matched to a gene: 8. CDR3 in DNA: TGTGCCAGCAGTGACCAGGGACAGGGAATATATCAGCCCCAGCATTTT. Amino acids: CASSDQGQGIYQPQHF.

This chain connects TRBV30 to TRBJ1-1; tentative D call: TRBD1 (5 bases). There are 12 residues in the CDR3. Germline loops: CDR1 GTSNPN, CDR2 SVGIG (reference sequence). With 1 base removed from V and 7 bases from J, the gap between germline ends came to 10 bases. Here the CDR3 DNA reads TGTGCCTGGAGTGGGGGGGAAGGTGAAGCTTTCTTT. Its protein is CAWSGGEGEAFF.

The chain uses TRBV6-5 and TRBJ2-7, with 14 positions matching TRBD2. The CDR3 totals 14 residues. Germline V gene data show CDR1 as MNHEY and CDR2 as SVGAGI. Trimming cost V 4 bases and J 7 bases; bases outside gene matches: 3. In nucleotides, the CDR3 is TGTGCCAGCAGTTCCGGGACTAGCGGGAGTGAGCAGTACTTC. Protein product: CASSSGTSGSEQYF.

A single count supports this clone. The chain uses TRBV6-5 and TRBJ2-3; a weak D match, TRBD2 (5 bases). Trimming took off 6 bases at V and 7 bases at J, with 14 bases between the two ends. Germline V gives CDR1 MNHEY, CDR2 SVGAGI. The CDR3 covers 13 residues. The CDR3 bases are TGTGCCAGCAGGGGTGGGTTGACTAATACGCAGTATTTT. This codes for CASRGGLTNTQYF.

The rearrangement uses TRBV30 and TRBJ2-2; 7 nucleotides line up with TRBD1. CDR3 length: 13 amino acids. V dropped 5 bases and J dropped 0; count of bases not matched to a gene: 0. The germline gives CDR1 GTSNPN, CDR2 SVGIG (reference sequence). CDR3 bases: TGTGCCTGGGGGACAGCGAACACCGGGGAGCTGTTTTTT. Protein sequence: CAWGTANTGELFF.

The rearrangement joins TRBV4-3 to TRBJ2-3; tentative D call: TRBD2 (6 bases). V was pared by 4 bases and J by 7 bases, with 24 bases between. CDR3 size: 17 residues. Germline lookup yields CDR1 LGHNA and CDR2 YSLEER. The CDR3 here is CASSLLWRESTSNTQYF. The CDR3 DNA sequence: TGCGCCAGCAGCCTTCTCTGGCGGGAATCCACGTCAAATACGCAGTATTTT.

The V gene is TRBV19, the J gene TRBJ2-7, with D perhaps TRBD2 (7 bases). Looked up from germline, CDR1 is LNHDA and CDR2 is SQIVND (reference sequence). V lost 3 bases and J lost 2, with 14 bases in between. The CDR3 has 15 residues. The CDR3 is CASSITRGRPYEQYF. The CDR3, as DNA: TGTGCCAGTAGTATTACGCGGGGGCGCCCCTACGAGCAGTACTTC.

The count of this clone is one. Distinct nucleotide sequences in the sample also encode this CDR3. The chain is built from TRBV19 and TRBJ1-4; the match to TRBD1 covers 8 bases. CDR3 length: 15 residues. CDR1 LNHDA and CDR2 SQIVND come from the germline V gene (reference sequence). V lost 3 bases to trimming and J lost 3 bases; unmatched junction nucleotides: 3. Written as DNA, the CDR3 is TGTGCCAGTAGTATGGGGACAGGATCTAATGAAAAACTGTTTTTT. It encodes CASSMGTGSNEKLFF.

The V and J genes are TRBV6-5 and TRBJ2-7, with a tentative D call TRBD1 (6 bases). This CDR3 contains 14 residues. Trimming pared 6 bases from V and 1 base from J, leaving 13 bases between. Germline V gene lookup returns CDR1 MNHEY and CDR2 SVGAGI. The CDR3 loop is CASRIRQESYEQYF. The CDR3 DNA reads as TGTGCCAGCAGGATCCGACAGGAATCCTACGAGCAGTACTTC.

This chain connects TRBV7-8 to TRBJ2-2; unclear D gene. The CDR3 loop spans 16 amino acids. Germline CDR1 reads SGHVS; CDR2 reads FQNEAQ. V was trimmed by 0 bases and J by 0 bases, leaving 8 bases between them. The DNA for the CDR3 is TGTGCCAGCAGCTTAGCGCCAGAAACGAACACCGGGGAGCTGTTTTTT. This sequence encodes CASSLAPETNTGELFF.

The V and J genes are TRBV7-2 and TRBJ2-7; a possible D gene is TRBD2 (6 bases). Trimming shortened V by 2 bases and J by 2 bases, and 10 bases separated the two germline ends. The germline CDR1 and CDR2 sequences are SGHTA and FQGNSA. The CDR3 is made up of 14 amino acids. CDR3 sequence reads: CASSLYTGAYEQYF. CDR3 bases: TGTGCCAGCAGCTTATACACGGGAGCCTACGAGCAGTACTTC.

J is TRBJ2-6 and V is TRBV10-2; D remains unclear. This CDR3 contains 16 residues. V gave up 3 bases and J gave up 4 bases, with 13 bases separating them. Germline CDR1 reads WSHSY; CDR2 reads SAAADI. The CDR3 sequence: CASSDPPGSGANVLTF. CDR3 sequence (DNA): TGCGCCAGCAGTGATCCCCCAGGCTCGGGGGCCAACGTCCTGACTTTC.

This sequence joins TRBV13 and TRBJ2-7; 7 bases line up with TRBD1. Per germline, CDR1 PRHDT and CDR2 FYEKMQ (reference sequence). Trimming removed 3 bases from V and 3 bases from J; junction bases left unmatched: 11. The CDR3 spans 16 residues. The DNA for the CDR3 is TGTGCCAGCAGCTTGGGGCTAGGTCGGACAGGCTACGAGCAGTACTTC. This encodes CASSLGLGRTGYEQYF.

This chain links TRBV18 with TRBJ1-5, with D uncertain. CDR1 KGHSH and CDR2 LQKENI come from the germline V gene. The length of the CDR3 is 13 residues. V was pared by 3 bases and J by 5 bases, with 8 bases between. The CDR3 DNA sequence: TGTGCCAGCTCACCGAGGGAGGATCAGCCCCAGCATTTT. Its translation is CASSPREDQPQHF.

This chain connects TRBV19 to TRBJ2-7, with D possibly being TRBD1 (6 bases). Germline CDR1 LNHDA, CDR2 SQIVND (reference sequence). This CDR3 is 14 amino acids long. The ends were cut back, 6 bases at V and 2 bases at J, with 14 bases in the middle. CDR3 sequence: CASSLGGSPYEQYF. CDR3 coding DNA: TGTGCCAGTAGCCTAGGGGGAAGCCCCTACGAGCAGTACTTC.

This clone was picked up one time. The chain links TRBV19 to TRBJ1-2; 7 bases line up with TRBD1. The CDR3 consists of 14 residues. Germline V CDR1 and CDR2: LNHDA, SQIVND (reference sequence). With 4 bases clipped from V and 7 bases from J, the junction kept 9 bases outside the gene matches. The CDR3 sequence: CASSTRQGASGYTF. CDR3 DNA: TGTGCCAGTAGTACTAGACAGGGAGCGTCTGGCTACACCTTC.

This chain links TRBV11-2 with TRBJ1-2; 9 positions agree with TRBD1. Unmatched junction bases numbered 10, after V lost 2 bases and J lost 3 bases. This CDR3 region has 17 residues. From germline, CDR1 is SGHAT and CDR2 FQNNGV. CDR3 sequence (DNA): TGTGCCAGCAGCTTAAAGGGGCCGGGACAGGGCGACTATGGCTACACCTTC. Amino acids: CASSLKGPGQGDYGYTF.

The chain employs TRBV9 and TRBJ2-7, with TRBD2 matching 14 bases. V was clipped by 0 bases and J by 4 bases; unmatched bases: 3. In germline, CDR1 is SGDLS, CDR2 YYNGEE. This CDR3 has 16 residues. CDR3 region: CASSVGLAGGQYEQYF. The CDR3 DNA is TGTGCCAGCAGCGTAGGACTAGCGGGAGGGCAATACGAGCAGTACTTC.

J is TRBJ2-2 and V is TRBV5-4; D unresolved. Germline CDR1 reads SGHNT; CDR2 reads YYREEE (reference sequence). The CDR3 loop spans 15 amino acids. Between the trimmed V and J ends, which lost 1 base and 3 bases, there was a span of 10 bases. CDR3 loop: CASSLSGLDTGELFF. The CDR3 DNA follows: TGTGCCAGCAGCTTGTCAGGTCTGGACACCGGGGAGCTGTTTTTT.

The chain joins TRBV14 to TRBJ2-2; D perhaps matches TRBD2 (5 bases). The CDR3 covers 14 residues. Germline loops: CDR1 SGHDN, CDR2 FVKESK. Trimming left V 3 bases short and J 6 bases short, with 11 bases between. The CDR3 DNA reads TGTGCCAGCAGCCACCATGGACTTCCCGGGGAGCTGTTTTTT. This translates into CASSHHGLPGELFF.